This T cell receptor beta chain came from a study of T cells in Graves' hyperthyroidism and ophthalmopathy. Regions amplified from RNA transcripts were the TCR beta CDR3 regions. When the TCR CDR3 underwent first-round RT-PCR, the HTBI primer set was used. MiXCR, applied by TCRdb to the multiplex PCR reads, yields one record per CDR3 protein. The table has 800,000 or so distinct CDR3 sequences, over 35% seen once; the top ten hold 7.5% to 9.5%. Diagnostic assessment was based on clinical symptoms, serum thyroxine and TRAb, thyroid ultrasound and orbital computed tomography. The V and J ends lost 10 bases and 5 bases respectively, with 17 bases between them. CDR3 length: 13 amino acids. Germline V lookup: CDR1 ENHRY, CDR2 SYGVKD.

The chain combines TRBV10-3 with TRBJ2-5, with a tentative D call TRBD2 (7 bases). This receptor was taken from a man between 18 and 29 years old with Graves' hyperthyroidism. Specimen: blood. Written as DNA, the CDR3 is TGTGCCAGCCGGAATAGGGGGGGGGAGACCCAGTACTTC. Translated: CASRNRGGETQYF.